These T cell receptor beta chains were read from a single sample in a study of OX40 agonist ivuxolimab in advanced cancers. Sequencing was performed with immunoSEQ multiplex PCR; in TCRdb, only in-frame clones are kept and a portion is missing. The table lists roughly 64,000 clones, 80% to 85% of them singletons. Specimen: CD4+ or CD8+ T cells sorted from blood, collected in a trial of the OX40 agonist ivuxolimab. All receptors derive from an adult with an advanced solid tumor such as melanoma, head and neck, liver or kidney cancer. Each CDR3 is given with its conserved first and last residue. D genes are given only for firm matches. Only some rows state a clone size, as once, few, many or a class for expanded clones.

J,V,size,D,DNA,CDR3
TRBJ2-7,TRBV27,-,TRBD2,TGTGCCAGCAGTACGACTAGCGGGCGCTCCTACGAGCAGTACTTC,CASSTTSGRSYEQYF
TRBJ2-2,TRBV5-1,-,-,TGCGCCAGCAGCTTGGCCTCTAGGGATCAGGGATCCGGGGAGCTGTTTTTT,CASSLASRDQGSGELFF
TRBJ2-7,TRBV21-1,-,-,TGTGCCAGCAGCAAACTCACGGAACCCGAGCAGTACTTC,CASSKLTEPEQYF
TRBJ2-1,TRBV28,once,-,TGTGCCACAGGAACACCAAGCTCCTACAATGAGCAGTTCTTC,CATGTPSSYNEQFF
TRBJ2-1,TRBV7-2,-,TRBD1,TGTGCCAGCAGCTTAGCGGGGACAGGGACCTACAATGAGCAGTTCTTC,CASSLAGTGTYNEQFF
TRBJ2-7,TRBV2,-,-,TGTGCCAGCAGTATAACCCAGGGCCGCCTCTCCTACGAGCAGTACTTC,CASSITQGRLSYEQYF
TRBJ2-7,TRBV7-2,-,TRBD2,TGTGCCAGCAGCACAAACCCCCTAAGCGGGAGGGCCCACGAGCAGTACTTC,CASSTNPLSGRAHEQYF
TRBJ2-2,TRBV6-5,once,-,TGTGCCAGCAGTTACTTGGGACTTCTTACCGGGGAGCTGTTTTTT,CASSYLGLLTGELFF
TRBJ2-3,TRBV7-9,-,TRBD2,TGTGCCAGCAGCGATCATAGCGGGAGGCGAGTCACAGATACGCAGTATTTT,CASSDHSGRRVTDTQYF
TRBJ2-7,TRBV7-8,-,-,TGTGCCAGCAGCTTAGCGAGCCTTACCTACGAGCAGTACTTC,CASSLASLTYEQYF
TRBJ2-1,TRBV5-6,few,-,TGTGCCAGCAGCTGGGGGGAGGCGCGGCATGAGCAGTTCTTC,CASSWGEARHEQFF
TRBJ1-5,TRBV6-1,-,-,TGTGCCAGCAGTGGGACTACTTTGCTTAGCAATCAGCCCCAGCATTTT,CASSGTTLLSNQPQHF
TRBJ1-6,TRBV5-6,-,TRBD1,TGTGCCAGCAGCTTCTACACCGGGACAGCCTATAATTCACCCCTCCACTTT,CASSFYTGTAYNSPLHF
TRBJ1-2,TRBV11-2,medium-sized,TRBD1,TGTGCCAGCAGCTTGACCGGGACAGGGGGCGCTTGGTATGGCTACACCTTC,CASSLTGTGGAWYGYTF
TRBJ2-5,TRBV5-6,-,-,TGTGCCAGCAGTAGACCGGGACCCCGGACCCAAGAGACCCAGTACTTC,CASSRPGPRTQETQYF
TRBJ1-5,TRBV14,-,TRBD1,TGTGCCAGCAGCCAGGGACAGGGCCAGCCCCAGCATTTT,CASSQGQGQPQHF
TRBJ1-1,TRBV10-2,medium-sized,-,TGCGCCAGTAAACAGGGAATTGGTACTGAAGCTTTCTTT,CASKQGIGTEAFF
TRBJ1-3,TRBV11-3,-,-,TGTGCCAGCAGCTTAGAGGGAAACACCATATATTTT,CASSLEGNTIYF
TRBJ2-1,TRBV5-1,-,-,TGCGCCAGCAGTGAAGGACCCGGCGGCAATGAGCAGTTCTTC,CASSEGPGGNEQFF
TRBJ1-3,TRBV9,few,-,TGTGCCAGCAGCGTAGATCAGGGGATTATTGGAAACACCATATATTTT,CASSVDQGIIGNTIYF
TRBJ2-2,TRBV9,-,TRBD1,TGTGCCAGCAGCCGTGGACAGGGCGTTTGGAACACCGGGGAGCTGTTTTTT,CASSRGQGVWNTGELFF
TRBJ2-7,TRBV6-6,-,-,TGTGCCAGCCGCCCAGGGGAATGGGGGGGCTCCTACGAGCAGTACTTC,CASRPGEWGGSYEQYF
TRBJ1-2,TRBV5-4,-,TRBD1,TGTGCCAGCAGCTTATTAGGGACAGCGGATGGCTACACCTTC,CASSLLGTADGYTF
TRBJ2-7,TRBV5-4,-,-,TGTGCCAGCAGCTCTCTAGGGTCCGAGCAGTACTTC,CASSSLGSEQYF
TRBJ2-7,TRBV6-6,-,TRBD1,TGTGCCAGCAGCCAGGGGGCCCACGAGCAGTACTTC,CASSQGAHEQYF
TRBJ1-1,TRBV6-5,few,TRBD1,TGTGCCAGCAGCTCCGGGACAGCCGGAAACACTGAAGCTTTCTTT,CASSSGTAGNTEAFF
TRBJ2-7,TRBV6-5,once,-,TGTGCCAGCACCCGGACAGATACCTACGAGCAGTACTTC,CASTRTDTYEQYF
TRBJ2-7,TRBV5-1,-,TRBD2,TGCGCCAGCAGCCTACTAGCGGGAGGAAAGGGCGAGCAGTACTTC,CASSLLAGGKGEQYF
TRBJ2-4,TRBV13,-,TRBD1,TGTGCCAGCACAATGACAGGGCAAAACATTCAGTACTTC,CASTMTGQNIQYF
TRBJ1-2,TRBV9,-,TRBD1,TGTGCCAGCAGCGGAGGACAGGGCGGAAGATACTACACCTTC,CASSGGQGGRYYTF
TRBJ2-3,TRBV9,-,-,TGTGCCAGCAGCGCGGACACAGATACGCAGTATTTT,CASSADTDTQYF
TRBJ2-5,TRBV5-1,-,TRBD2,TGCGCCAGCAGCTTGGGGGCGGGAGACCAAGAGACCCAGTACTTC,CASSLGAGDQETQYF
TRBJ2-3,TRBV7-9,once,-,TGTGCCAGCAGCTCTTTTAATACGCAGTATTTT,CASSSFNTQYF
TRBJ2-3,TRBV19,once,TRBD2,TGTGCCAGTCAGACTAGCGGGGGAGCGCTTTCTAGCACAGATACGCAGTATTTT,CASQTSGGALSSTDTQYF
TRBJ2-5,TRBV5-1,once,-,TGCGCCAGCAGCTTGGGATGGGGGACAAGAAGTACCCAAGAGACCCAGTACTTC,CASSLGWGTRSTQETQYF
TRBJ1-3,TRBV5-1,-,-,TGCGCCAGCAGCTTGTCCTCTGGAAACACCATATATTTT,CASSLSSGNTIYF
TRBJ2-7,TRBV4-1,once,TRBD2,TGCGCCAGCAGCCCCTTCCTTAGCGGGATCTCCTACGAGCAGTACTTC,CASSPFLSGISYEQYF
TRBJ1-2,TRBV15,-,-,TGTGCCACCAGCAGAGATGGGCAGGTTGGCTACACCTTC,CATSRDGQVGYTF
TRBJ2-1,TRBV4-3,-,-,TGCGCCAGCAGCCAAGACCCACGGACAGTTATCTCCTACAATGAGCAGTTCTTC,CASSQDPRTVISYNEQFF
TRBJ1-1,TRBV5-4,-,-,TGTGCCAGCAGTTTGGGACCGAGAGAGAACACTGAAGCTTTCTTT,CASSLGPRENTEAFF
TRBJ2-7,TRBV9,-,-,TGTGCCAGCAGCGTAAATCTTCAGTGGGACGAGCAGTACTTC,CASSVNLQWDEQYF
TRBJ1-2,TRBV5-6,-,-,TGTGCCAGCAGCTTGGGACGATTAGGTGGCTACACCTTC,CASSLGRLGGYTF
TRBJ2-1,TRBV6-1,-,TRBD2,TGTGCCAGCAGTGGCAGACTAGCGGGAGGAAAAGGCTCCTACAATGAGCAGTTCTTC,CASSGRLAGGKGSYNEQFF